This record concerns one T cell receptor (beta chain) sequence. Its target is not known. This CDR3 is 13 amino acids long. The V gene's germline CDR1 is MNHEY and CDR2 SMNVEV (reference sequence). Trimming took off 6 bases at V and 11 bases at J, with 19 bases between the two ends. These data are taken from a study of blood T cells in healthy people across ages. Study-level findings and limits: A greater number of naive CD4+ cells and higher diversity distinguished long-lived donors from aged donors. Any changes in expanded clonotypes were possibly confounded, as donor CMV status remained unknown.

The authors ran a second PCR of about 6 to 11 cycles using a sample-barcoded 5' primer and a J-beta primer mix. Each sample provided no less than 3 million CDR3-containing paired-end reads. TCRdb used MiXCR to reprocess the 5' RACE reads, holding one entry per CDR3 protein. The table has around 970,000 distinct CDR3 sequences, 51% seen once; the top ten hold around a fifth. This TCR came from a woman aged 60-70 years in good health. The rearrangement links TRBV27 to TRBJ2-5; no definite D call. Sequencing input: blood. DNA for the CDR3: TGTGCCAGCAGCCTCGACCATCACAATGAGCAGTACTTC. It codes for CASSLDHHNEQYF.